This is a list of T cell receptor beta chains from one sample in a study of blood T cells in healthy people across ages. TCRdb independently ran MiXCR on the 5' RACE reads; one entry per CDR3 protein. The profile covers about 540,000 distinct CDR3 sequences, with 24% appearing a single time and roughly 9% taken by the ten largest. This same sample was also part of a study on T cells of mothers and their children.

The specimen sequenced was blood. The receptors here all came from a boy younger than 18 in good health. CDR3s include the opening cysteine and the closing phenylalanine or tryptophan. A D gene is named only where the DNA matches it firmly. Where a row states a size, it is once, few, many or the class of an expanded clone; other rows omit it.

DNA,CDR3,V,J,size,length,D
TGTGCCAGTAGTACACCACAAGCTTCGGGGGCCTACAATGAGCAGTTCTTC,CASSTPQASGAYNEQFF,TRBV19,TRBJ2-1,.,17,.
TGTGCCAGCAGTCCACGGACCCTTACGGTGTTGGAGCAGTACTTC,CASSPRTLTVLEQYF,TRBV6-2/TRBV6-3,TRBJ2-7,few,15,.
TGCAGTGGGTCGAGAAGCGGGAGGGTCGGGGAGCTGTTTTTT,CSGSRSGRVGELFF,TRBV20-1,TRBJ2-2,.,14,TRBD2
TGTGCCAGCAGGTCTCAGGGGGAGGGAGAGACCCAGTACTTC,CASRSQGEGETQYF,TRBV6-5,TRBJ2-5,few,14,.
TGTGCCAGCAGTTACAGTATGGGGGACATGAACACTGAAGCTTTCTTT,CASSYSMGDMNTEAFF,TRBV6-6,TRBJ1-1,many,16,.
TGTGCCAGCAGGGAACCGGGACGGATCAGCTCTGGGGCCAACGTCCTGACTTTC,CASREPGRISSGANVLTF,TRBV12-3/TRBV12-4,TRBJ2-6,.,18,.
TGTGCCAGCAGTTTGATAGGGACAGGGTATGAAAAACTGTTTTTT,CASSLIGTGYEKLFF,TRBV28,TRBJ1-4,few,15,TRBD1
TGTGCCAGCAGCCCCGCGGGAGACCCAACAGATACGCAGTATTTT,CASSPAGDPTDTQYF,TRBV14,TRBJ2-3,.,15,TRBD2
TGCGCCAGCAGCCCGCGCGGTCTTAGCGGTTCCTACAATGAGCAGTTCTTC,CASSPRGLSGSYNEQFF,TRBV4-1,TRBJ2-1,few,17,.
TGTGCCAGCAGTGCAATAGCGGGCCCCTACAATGAGCAGTTCTTC,CASSAIAGPYNEQFF,TRBV6-4,TRBJ2-1,few,15,TRBD2
TGCAGTGCTAGAGATTTGCGAGAGGGGGCAAATAACCGGCGGCCCCAGCATTTT,CSARDLREGANNRRPQHF,TRBV20-1,TRBJ1-5,few,18,TRBD1
TGCAGTGCTCAAGGGGTCCACGAGCAGTACTTC,CSAQGVHEQYF,TRBV20-1,TRBJ2-7,.,11,.
TGCAGTGCTAGAGATGGGGGAAGGAATGAGCAGTTCTTC,CSARDGGRNEQFF,TRBV20-1,TRBJ2-1,few,13,.
TGTGCCAGCAGTTCTGGACTAGGTGTAGATACGCAGTATTTT,CASSSGLGVDTQYF,TRBV28,TRBJ2-3,few,14,TRBD2
TGTGCCAGCCGGGCAGGGGGGTCGACCGGGGAGCTGTTTTTT,CASRAGGSTGELFF,TRBV6-6,TRBJ2-2,few,14,.
TGTGCCAGCAGCGCAGAAAGACAGTTCCAAGAGACCCAGTACTTC,CASSAERQFQETQYF,TRBV9,TRBJ2-5,.,15,.
TGCAGTGCTAGAGATCTCAGGGACAGGGGGCGCCTAAGTAGCAATCAGCCCCAGCATTTT,CSARDLRDRGRLSSNQPQHF,TRBV20-1,TRBJ1-5,.,20,TRBD1
TGTGCCAGCAGCCAAGAGGGAGCAGTGGGCGAGACCCAGTACTTC,CASSQEGAVGETQYF,TRBV4-2,TRBJ2-5,.,15,.
TGTGCCAGCACGGCAGATACGCAGTATTTT,CASTADTQYF,TRBV12-3/TRBV12-4,TRBJ2-3,.,10,.
TGCGCCAGTAGCCCATGGACGGGGGGCTACGAGCAGTACTTC,CASSPWTGGYEQYF,TRBV4-3,TRBJ2-7,.,14,TRBD2
TGTGCCAGCAGCCCATATCCGCCAGGGCTAAATGAAAAACTGTTTTTT,CASSPYPPGLNEKLFF,TRBV14,TRBJ1-4,.,16,.
TGCAGCGTTGAGGGCGGGGAACTCGGACTAGCGACCCCAGATACGCAGTATTTT,CSVEGGELGLATPDTQYF,TRBV29-1,TRBJ2-3,.,18,TRBD2
TGTGCCAGCAGTCGAGGACTAGGTTTCCACGAGCAGTACTTC,CASSRGLGFHEQYF,TRBV28,TRBJ2-7,.,14,TRBD2